The next 4 T cell receptor beta chains were all read from a single sample in a study of cytomegalovirus exposure and HLA in healthy donors (dated by TCRdb to the late 2010s). Libraries were built with the immunoSEQ multiplex PCR assay. The multiplex PCR relied on a mix of 60 forward primers for TCR Vbeta segments and 13 reverse primers for TCR Jbeta segments. Sourced from immuneACCESS, this table was stored by TCRdb with only in-frame sequences that have V and J called. A share of the clones is absent; for the studies checked, an unresolved V gene accounts for under half, and the remainder has no known explanation. The sample has about 55,000 clones on record, 80% to 85% of them singletons. About 1.4% of the sample goes to the ten largest clones. The specimen was PBMCs. These receptors were collected from a man aged 25 to 40 in good health and CMV-seronegative.

The chain has TRBV7-9 and TRBJ2-7; 8 nucleotides match TRBD1. The CDR3 contains 14 residues. Germline V CDR1 and CDR2: SEHNR, FQNEAQ (reference sequence). V was pared by 5 bases and J by 0 bases, with 3 bases of the junction left unmatched. In DNA, the CDR3 is TGTGCCAGCAGCAGGGACAGGAGCTCCTACGAGCAGTACTTC. It yields the protein CASSRDRSSYEQYF.

The chain recombines TRBV2 with TRBJ2-3; D is possibly TRBD2 (6 bases). Germline V CDR1 and CDR2: SNHLY, FYNNEI. The V end lost 7 bases, the J end lost 3 bases, and 17 bases lay between the germline ends. The CDR3 runs to 15 residues. The CDR3 nucleotides read TGTGCCAGCAATCCTAGCCTAGCGCGAACAGATACGCAGTATTTT. Protein: CASNPSLARTDTQYF.

In DNA form, the CDR3 reads TGTGCCAGCAGTTTAGGGACAGGGGTCTATGGCTACACCTTC. Protein product: CASSLGTGVYGYTF. The chain employs TRBV28 and TRBJ1-2; 10 bases fit TRBD1. With V trimmed by 2 bases and J by 4 bases, 1 base remained unmatched. Germline V gene data show CDR1 as MDHEN and CDR2 as SYDVKM. The CDR3 runs to 14 residues.

This chain joins TRBV7-2 and TRBJ2-7; the match to TRBD2 covers 9 bases. Germline V lookup: CDR1 SGHTA, CDR2 FQGNSA. The CDR3 runs 15 residues. J lost 7 bases, V lost 5 bases, and 12 bases had no gene match. CDR3 coding DNA: TGTGCCAGCAGCATATCTAGCGGGACCCTGAGAGAGCAGTACTTC. This translates into CASSISSGTLREQYF.